A selection of T cell receptor beta chains follows, all from one sample in a study of cytomegalovirus exposure and HLA in healthy donors. The data were produced by immunoSEQ multiplex PCR, yet TCRdb's version contains in-frame clones alone and is incomplete. Among over 85,000 clones listed, 79% were seen once. The sequenced sample consisted of PBMCs. All receptors come from a woman aged 40 to 55 in good health and CMV-seronegative. The conserved cysteine and the conserved F or W are not part of the CDR3 here.

j_gene	v_gene	len	CDR3aa
TRBJ2-1	TRBV28	13	ASSSTSGGLNEQF
TRBJ2-3	TRBV19	14	ASSIQSGGPGDTQY
TRBJ1-5	TRBV25-1	13	ASSARGGGNQPQH
TRBJ2-7	TRBV6-1	12	ASSNRDRGLEQY
TRBJ2-2	TRBV4-2	13	ASSRTSGATGELF
TRBJ1-6	TRBV11-1	14	ASSLETGKFHSPLH
TRBJ1-1	TRBV4-3	14	ASKEAPDTANTEAF
TRBJ1-1	TRBV6-6	12	ASSAWTGETETF
TRBJ1-6	TRBV14	10	ASSTHNSPLN
TRBJ2-2	TRBV6-1	12	ASSVQSNTGELF
TRBJ1-3	TRBV15	14	ATSRLAGFSGNTIY
TRBJ2-1	TRBV5-1	13	ASSLDQRPNNEQF
TRBJ1-1	TRBV9	12	ASSVNPRDDEAF
TRBJ1-2	TRBV7-8	11	ASSLRQYHGYT
TRBJ2-7	TRBV20-1	9	SSHRGAEQY
TRBJ2-1	TRBV4-1	13	ASSQGTSELNEQF
TRBJ2-3	TRBV19	11	ATGGAPTYTQY
TRBJ2-2	TRBV2	13	ASSAGTGNAGELF
TRBJ1-1	TRBV29-1	12	SSIEDSFKAEAF
TRBJ1-2	TRBV30	13	AWSVGGQGSYGYT
TRBJ2-1	TRBV6-5	13	ASSVIRTGDYEQF
TRBJ1-2	TRBV5-1	13	ASSTGSGYADGYT
TRBJ1-1	TRBV6-1	10	ASSEGGGEAF
TRBJ2-7	TRBV7-8	12	ASTQREDSFEQY
TRBJ2-3	TRBV12-5	13	ASVPSGGGTDTQY
TRBJ1-4	TRBV30	13	AWRPLGTGGEKLF
TRBJ1-1	TRBV10-3	12	AISEGTSNTEAF
TRBJ2-7	TRBV30	11	AWSVGAGYKQY
TRBJ1-1	TRBV21-1	16	ASSKISGVPHMNTEAF
TRBJ1-4	TRBV27	12	ASSSGQGGEKLF
TRBJ1-1	TRBV6-5	12	ASSYSVMNTEAF
TRBJ1-1	TRBV27	11	ASSRGGYGEAF
TRBJ1-3	TRBV2	15	ASSEEAGLVTGNTIY
TRBJ2-2	TRBV29-1	12	SAAGTGFTGELF
TRBJ1-5	TRBV2	15	ASSEVGQGLGNQPQH
TRBJ2-5	TRBV7-9	13	ASSLVGGLQETQY
TRBJ2-3	TRBV7-9	12	ASSLAGSTDTQY
TRBJ2-3	TRBV28	11	ASGPGGADTQY